This T cell receptor beta chain appears in the sequencing data of a study of beta chain features in type 1 diabetes. Expressed TCRB transcripts were sequenced, since all the RNA that had been isolated was reverse transcribed. The data were produced by immunoSEQ multiplex PCR, yet TCRdb's version contains in-frame clones alone and is incomplete. The data contain 310,000 or so clones, approximately 9.9% of them singletons. This clone was picked up a small number of times. This CDR3 comprises 12 residues. CDR1 is MDHEN and CDR2 is SYDVKM in the germline V gene. Trimming took 7 bases from V and 4 from J, leaving 11 bases between them.

The TCR sequence derives from a woman younger than 45 in good health. Sequenced sample: naive CD4+ T cells from blood. V is TRBV28 and J is TRBJ2-7, with D perhaps matching TRBD1 (5 bases). The chain's CDR3 is CASTIKGYEQYF. CDR3 in DNA: TGTGCCAGCACCATCAAGGGGTACGAGCAGTACTTC.